The present entry profiles one TCR beta chain with its context. TCRdb reprocessed the 5' RACE reads, with one entry per CDR3 protein and no DNA. The sample holds 150,000 to 200,000 distinct CDR3 sequences. The CDR3 contains 16 residues. Germline CDR1 is SGHVS and CDR2 is FQNEAQ. These data originate in a study of monozygotic twins with inflammatory bowel disease. The receptor comes from a human donor with ulcerative colitis or Crohn's disease, or a healthy co-twin of an affected twin (not recorded which). The sample consisted of blood. The chain employs TRBV7-8 and TRBJ2-1. This CDR3 is CASSVEPGNSYNEQFF.